The rows below give T cell receptor beta chains drawn from one sample of a study of T-cell memory formation after mild COVID-19. Using its own MiXCR run on the 5' RACE reads, TCRdb lists one record per CDR3 protein. The sample lists 110,000 to 150,000 distinct CDR3 sequences, roughly 24% occurring once. Sequencing was performed on PBMCs or a T cell subset sorted from them (not recorded which). These TCRs come from an adult woman who had mild COVID-19 (a few samples of this study predate the infection). Cell type and time point are not known. CDR3s include the opening cysteine and the closing phenylalanine or tryptophan. D genes are given only for firm matches. The size of a clone is reported for some rows only, either as once, few or many, or as a class for expanded clones.

j_call v_call clone_size d_call cdr3_length cdr3_nt cdr3_aa
TRBJ2-2 TRBV7-3 many - 15 TGTGCCAGCAGCCTCGGTTTGGGGGACACCGGGGAGCTGTTTTTT CASSLGLGDTGELFF
TRBJ2-2 TRBV12-3/TRBV12-4 - - 13 TGTGCCAGCAGCCCGCAGGTCACCGGGGAGCTGTTTTTT CASSPQVTGELFF
TRBJ1-1 TRBV19 once TRBD1 13 TGTGCCAGTAAGCCAGGGACAGACACTGAAGCTTTCTTT CASKPGTDTEAFF
TRBJ2-7 TRBV11-2 - - 16 TGTGCCAGCAGCTTAGATCGGTTAGGAAGCTCCTACGAGCAGTACTTC CASSLDRLGSSYEQYF
TRBJ1-5 TRBV6-1 - - 11 TGTGCCAGCAGTGAAGTTCAGCCCCAGCATTTT CASSEVQPQHF
TRBJ1-5 TRBV19 - - 12 TGTTCCAGTAGAGAGGGGAATCAGCCCCAGCATTTT CSSREGNQPQHF
TRBJ2-1 TRBV19 - - 16 TGTGCCAGTAGTACTACAGACAGAGCCCTATACAATGAGCAGTTCTTC CASSTTDRALYNEQFF
TRBJ1-1 TRBV4-1 few TRBD1 15 TGCGCCAGCAGCCAAGGGCAGGGGGCAAATACTGAAGCTTTCTTT CASSQGQGANTEAFF
TRBJ2-1 TRBV20-1 - TRBD2 19 TGCAGTGCTAGAGGAAGGACTAGCGGGAGTCGGTGGTCCTACAATGAGCAGTTCTTC CSARGRTSGSRWSYNEQFF
TRBJ1-6 TRBV24-1 - - 16 TGTGCCCCCCGGACATTTACCCCTCTGGGTAATTCACCCCTCCACTTT CAPRTFTPLGNSPLHF
TRBJ1-6 TRBV7-9 - - 12 TGTGCCAGCAGCTCACACCTGAGGTCCCTCCACTTT CASSSHLRSLHF
TRBJ2-7 TRBV4-2 - TRBD2 15 TGTGCCAGCAGCCAAGAAGGGAGGGGTTCATCCGAGCAGTACTTC CASSQEGRGSSEQYF
TRBJ2-7 TRBV24-1 - - 12 TGTGCCACCAGTGATACAGGGAAAGAGCAGTACTTC CATSDTGKEQYF
TRBJ2-7 TRBV7-6 - - 14 TGTGTCAGCAGCTTGTTTGAGGACGCCTACGAGCAGTACTTC CVSSLFEDAYEQYF
TRBJ1-1 TRBV30 - - 11 TGTGCCTGGAGTGTAATCTATGGAGCTTTCTTT CAWSVIYGAFF
TRBJ2-5 TRBV7-7 - - 14 TGTGCCAGCAGCCCTCCAGGGAACCAAGAGACCCAGTACTTC CASSPPGNQETQYF
TRBJ2-1 TRBV24-1 - TRBD2 15 TGTGCCACCAGTGATGGGGAGCGGGAGTACAATGAGCAGTTCTTC CATSDGEREYNEQFF
TRBJ2-5 TRBV15 few TRBD2 14 TGTGCCACCCTCGCGGGGGGATTACAAGAGACCCAGTACTTC CATLAGGLQETQYF
TRBJ2-1 TRBV11-3 few TRBD2 16 TGTGCCAGCAGCCCAAACTCCCGTCCTAGCGGCAATGAGCAGTTCTTC CASSPNSRPSGNEQFF
TRBJ2-2 TRBV12-5 few - 17 TGTGCTAGTGGTTTGGTCGGCAGGGTGGAGGACACCGGGGAGCTGTTTTTT CASGLVGRVEDTGELFF
TRBJ2-1 TRBV29-1 few TRBD1 15 TGCAGCGTTGAAGGACGCGCGACAGGGGGTAATGAGCAGTTCTTC CSVEGRATGGNEQFF
TRBJ1-2 TRBV20-1 - - 11 TGCAGTGCTAGAGCCCAGTATGGCTACACCTTC CSARAQYGYTF
TRBJ1-4 TRBV12-3/TRBV12-4 few - 15 TGTGCCAGCAGTAACAACCGGGACATGGACGAAAAACTGTTTTTT CASSNNRDMDEKLFF
TRBJ2-1 TRBV5-5 - - 15 TGTGCCAGCAGCTCGACGGGCGGCTCCTACAATGAGCAGTTCTTC CASSSTGGSYNEQFF
TRBJ2-7 TRBV4-1 - - 15 TGCGCCAGCAGCCAAGATCCCCGATTACTCGGCGAGCAGTACTTC CASSQDPRLLGEQYF
TRBJ1-2 TRBV6-5 - - 14 TGTGCCAGCAGTTTCGGACAGTATAACTATGGCTACACCTTC CASSFGQYNYGYTF
TRBJ2-2 TRBV6-5 - - 15 TGTGCCAGCAGCCACAAGATCAAGGGAACCGGGGAGCTGTTTTTT CASSHKIKGTGELFF
TRBJ2-7 TRBV5-1 many - 11 TGTGCCAGCAGTGGAGGTTACGAGCAGTACTTC CASSGGYEQYF
TRBJ2-7 TRBV12-3/TRBV12-4 - TRBD1 18 TGTGCCAGCAGTTCCGGACAGGGGGCCATAGTCTTGGGCTACGAGCAGTACTTC CASSSGQGAIVLGYEQYF
TRBJ2-3 TRBV5-1 many TRBD2 16 TGCGCCAGCAGCTTGACCGGACCGGCGGGGGCAGATACGCAGTATTTT CASSLTGPAGADTQYF
TRBJ2-2 TRBV2 - - 16 TGTGCCAGCAGTGAAGAGGGAGTGGGAGGCACCGGGGAGCTGTTTTTT CASSEEGVGGTGELFF
TRBJ1-5 TRBV12-3/TRBV12-4 - - 14 TGTGCCAGCAGTTTTACAGGGAGCAATCAGCCCCAGCATTTT CASSFTGSNQPQHF
TRBJ2-3 TRBV29-1 - - 13 TGCAGCGTTGAGGGGGGCCGCACAGATACGCAGTATTTT CSVEGGRTDTQYF
TRBJ2-1 TRBV12-3/TRBV12-4 - TRBD1 15 TGTGCCAGCAGGACAGGGGAAGGAATACAGAATGAGCAGTTCTTC CASRTGEGIQNEQFF
TRBJ2-5 TRBV7-2 many TRBD1 15 TGTGCCAGCAGCCTCACTCGGGGACAGCAAGAGACCCAGTACTTC CASSLTRGQQETQYF
TRBJ2-2 TRBV24-1 - - 17 TGTGCCACCAGCCCTACCCCCGACAGACCGAACACCGGGGAGCTGTTTTTT CATSPTPDRPNTGELFF
TRBJ2-7 TRBV5-1 few TRBD1 15 TGCGCCAGCAGCTTGGCGGTGACAGGGGGATACGAGCAGTACTTC CASSLAVTGGYEQYF
TRBJ2-1 TRBV6-5 - - 12 TGTGCCAGCAGTTACCCGGCGGGCGAGCAGTTCTTC CASSYPAGEQFF
TRBJ1-2 TRBV11-2 few - 14 TGTGCCAGCAGCTTAACACAGACAAACTATGGCTACACCTTC CASSLTQTNYGYTF
TRBJ2-3 TRBV5-4 - TRBD2 15 TGTGCCAGCAGCTCAACCCGAAAGCGGGAGCATACGCAGTATTTT CASSSTRKREHTQYF
TRBJ2-3 TRBV6-5 once TRBD2 14 TGTGCCAGCAGGTCTTTCGGGGGGTCAGATACGCAGTATTTT CASRSFGGSDTQYF
TRBJ1-1 TRBV7-9 few - 10 TGTGCCAGCAGCGGAGCTGAAGCTTTCTTT CASSGAEAFF
TRBJ1-1 TRBV24-1 few - 13 TGTGCCACCAGGGGACGGCTAAACACTGAAGCTTTCTTT CATRGRLNTEAFF
TRBJ2-2 TRBV4-1 - - 13 TGCGCCAGCAGCCCCGGGAACACCGGGGAGCTGTTTTTT CASSPGNTGELFF
TRBJ2-7 TRBV4-3 - TRBD2 15 TGCGCCAGCAGCCCACTAGCGGGCAGCTCCTACGAGCAGTACTTC CASSPLAGSSYEQYF
TRBJ1-2 TRBV9 - TRBD1 15 TGTGCCAGCAGCGACCGACAGGGACTAAAGAATGGCTACACCTTC CASSDRQGLKNGYTF
TRBJ2-1 TRBV12-3/TRBV12-4 few TRBD2 15 TGTGCCAGCAGTCAGCTAGCGGGTTGGGAGAATGAGCAGTTCTTC CASSQLAGWENEQFF